This TCR beta chain was obtained from a study of Ad26.COV2.S vaccination and SARS-CoV-2 variants. General observations from the study: Marked by substantial breadth, spike-specific CD8+ and CD4+ T cell responses were reportedly seen after vaccination.

Comments on this clone: The antigen is unknown.

Trimming removed 5 bases from V and 2 bases from J, with 19 bases in between. The CDR3 contains 18 residues. Germline lookup yields CDR1 SGHAT and CDR2 FQNNGV. Assay used: immunoSEQ multiplex PCR; TCRdb lists only in-frame clones, some missing. The profile covers fewer than 150,000 clones, with roughly 88% appearing a single time and 4.5% to 6% taken by the ten largest. This specimen consisted of peripheral blood, obtained after recovery from COVID-19. This TCR came from a human donor who had recovered from COVID-19. The chain uses TRBV11-2 and TRBJ2-6, with D perhaps matching TRBD2 (6 bases). The CDR3 spells CASSLRPGREAGANVLTF. Here the CDR3 DNA reads TGTGCCAGCAGCCTACGTCCTGGCAGGGAGGCTGGGGCCAACGTCCTGACTTTC.